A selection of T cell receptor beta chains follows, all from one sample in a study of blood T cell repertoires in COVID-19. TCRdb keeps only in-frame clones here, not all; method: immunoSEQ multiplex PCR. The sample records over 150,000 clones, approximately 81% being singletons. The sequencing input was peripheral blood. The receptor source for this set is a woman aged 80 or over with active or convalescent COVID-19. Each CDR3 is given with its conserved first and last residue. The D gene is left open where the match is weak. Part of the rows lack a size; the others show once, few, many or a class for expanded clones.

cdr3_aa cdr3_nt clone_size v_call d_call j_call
CASSIVSGGYETQYF TGTGCCAGTAGTATAGTCTCAGGGGGCTACGAGACCCAGTACTTC . TRBV19 TRBD1 TRBJ2-5
CATSPRTGSGNTIYF TGTGCCACCAGCCCCCGGACAGGCTCTGGAAACACCATATATTTT . TRBV15 TRBD1 TRBJ1-3
CASSIRTVGGLSGYTF TGTGCCAGCAGTATCCGGACAGTTGGAGGACTGAGTGGCTACACCTTC . TRBV5-4 . TRBJ1-2
CASSSTGHRNTEAFF TGCGCCAGCAGCTCTACGGGACACAGGAACACTGAAGCTTTCTTT . TRBV5-1 . TRBJ1-1
CASSLAAPSGKRYNEQFF TGTGCCAGCAGCTTAGCGGCGCCTAGCGGGAAACGCTACAATGAGCAGTTCTTC . TRBV7-2 TRBD2 TRBJ2-1
CASSPLGTGSNYGYTF TGTGCCAGCAGCCCCCTAGGGACAGGCTCTAACTATGGCTACACCTTC . TRBV3-1/TRBV3-2 TRBD1 TRBJ1-2
CASGGTGSNNEQFF TGTGCCAGCGGAGGGACGGGCTCCAACAATGAGCAGTTCTTC . TRBV7-8 . TRBJ2-1
CASSRDAAGVRNEQFF TGTGCCAGCAGCCGCGACGCAGCGGGAGTAAGGAATGAGCAGTTCTTC . TRBV4-2 TRBD2 TRBJ2-1
CASSPAGSTDTQYF TGTGCCAGCAGTCCGGCGGGGAGCACAGATACGCAGTATTTT . TRBV28 . TRBJ2-3
CAWSVPVLNTEAFF TGTGCCTGGAGTGTCCCAGTATTGAACACTGAAGCTTTCTTT . TRBV30 . TRBJ1-1
CASSYRSPGTQQFF TGTGCCAGCAGTTACAGGTCGCCGGGAACCCAGCAGTTCTTC . TRBV6-5 . TRBJ2-1
CSASGPYGYTF TGCAGTGCTAGTGGGCCTTATGGCTACACCTTC once TRBV20-1 . TRBJ1-2
CASSHGGQNTEAFF TGTGCCAGCAGCCATGGGGGCCAAAACACTGAAGCTTTCTTT . TRBV3-1/TRBV3-2 . TRBJ1-1
CASSFWTGGRDEQYF TGTGCCAGCAGTTTCTGGACAGGGGGCAGGGACGAGCAGTACTTC . TRBV27 TRBD1 TRBJ2-7
CASNRGTGRTEAFF TGCGCCAGCAACCGAGGGACAGGGAGGACTGAAGCTTTCTTT . TRBV5-1 TRBD1 TRBJ1-1
CASSLMGPDTQYF TGTGCCAGCAGCCTAATGGGGCCAGATACGCAGTATTTT . TRBV11-2 . TRBJ2-3
CASSQQGPPGNTIYF TGTGCCAGCAGTCAACAGGGGCCACCCGGAAACACCATATATTTT . TRBV2 TRBD1 TRBJ1-3
CASSPTFGNGYTF TGTGCCAGCAGCCCCACTTTCGGGAATGGCTACACCTTC . TRBV9 . TRBJ1-2
CASSVARGTNTIYF TGTGCCAGCAGCGTAGCTCGGGGGACCAACACCATATATTTT . TRBV9 . TRBJ1-3
CASITPGLNTEAFF TGTGCCAGCATCACCCCCGGGTTGAACACTGAAGCTTTCTTT . TRBV28 . TRBJ1-1
CASWGTSGRVSYNEQFF TGTGCCTCCTGGGGGACTAGCGGGAGGGTTTCCTACAATGAGCAGTTCTTC . TRBV2 TRBD2 TRBJ2-1
CASSFGQLNQPQHF TGTGCCAGTAGTTTTGGACAGCTTAATCAGCCCCAGCATTTT . TRBV19 . TRBJ1-5
CASSKRLAEETQYF TGTGCCAGCAGCAAACGACTAGCGGAAGAGACCCAGTACTTC . TRBV5-8 TRBD2 TRBJ2-5
CASSPLLFEQFF TGTGCCAGCTCACCACTACTGTTTGAGCAGTTCTTC . TRBV18 . TRBJ2-1
CASSFYPDTQYF TGTGCCAGCAGTTTTTATCCAGATACGCAGTATTTT once TRBV28 . TRBJ2-3
CASSSFRTGVYYEQYF TGTGCCAGCAGTTCCTTTAGGACAGGGGTTTACTACGAGCAGTACTTC . TRBV6-5 TRBD1 TRBJ2-7
CASSEDRYNEQFF TGTGCCAGCAGCGAAGACAGGTACAATGAGCAGTTCTTC once TRBV9 . TRBJ2-1
CATASIAYEQYF TGTGCCACCGCCTCAATAGCCTACGAGCAGTACTTC . TRBV3-1/TRBV3-2 . TRBJ2-7
CASSAIQGAQETQYF TGTGCCAGCAGTGCTATACAGGGCGCTCAAGAGACCCAGTACTTC . TRBV2 . TRBJ2-5
CASRIAGISTDTQYF TGTGCCAGCAGAATAGCGGGGATTAGCACAGATACGCAGTATTTT . TRBV2 TRBD2 TRBJ2-3
CASSEGRQGYEQYF TGTGCCAGCAGTGAAGGTAGACAGGGCTACGAGCAGTACTTC . TRBV6-1 TRBD1 TRBJ2-7
CASSPGGNTIYF TGTGCCAGCAGCCCGGGTGGAAACACCATATATTTT . TRBV5-4 . TRBJ1-3
CASSSATSGGPYNEQFF TGTGCCAGCAGCTCAGCGACTAGCGGAGGTCCCTACAATGAGCAGTTCTTC . TRBV5-4 TRBD2 TRBJ2-1
CASSASTRGETQYF TGTGCCAGTAGTGCATCGACTAGAGGGGAGACCCAGTACTTC . TRBV19 . TRBJ2-5
CASSQGKESPLHF TGTGCCAGCAGCCAGGGAAAGGAATCACCCCTCCACTTT . TRBV25-1 . TRBJ1-6
CASSEPPQGRKGNQPQHF TGTGCCAGCAGTGAACCGCCACAGGGGAGAAAGGGCAATCAGCCCCAGCATTTT few TRBV6-1 TRBD1 TRBJ1-5
CASKPRERYEQYF TGTGCCAGCAAGCCCCGGGAACGGTACGAGCAGTACTTC once TRBV6-5 . TRBJ2-7
CASTPAGADTQYF TGTGCCAGTACCCCTGCGGGGGCCGATACGCAGTATTTT . TRBV19 . TRBJ2-3
CASKEETGGFSGELFF TGCGCCAGCAAAGAAGAGACAGGGGGTTTCTCCGGGGAGCTGTTTTTT . TRBV5-1 TRBD1 TRBJ2-2
CASSLFRETQYF TGTGCCAGCAGCTTGTTCCGGGAGACCCAGTACTTC . TRBV5-4 . TRBJ2-5
CASRGDRTDTQYF TGTGCCAGTAGAGGGGATAGGACAGATACGCAGTATTTT once TRBV19 . TRBJ2-3
CASSLKTSDTQYF TGCGCCAGCAGCTTGAAGACATCGGATACGCAGTATTTT . TRBV5-1 . TRBJ2-3